The 16 T cell receptor beta chains below come from one sample, sequenced in a study of beta chain features in type 1 diabetes. General study points: Shortening of TCRB CDR3s, moderate but significant, appeared in all four CD4+ subsets of Type 1 diabetes patients.

Sequenced material consisted of expressed TCRB transcripts (all of the isolated RNA was reverse transcribed). Only in-frame clones appear in the TCRdb table, and some are missing; sequencing was by immunoSEQ multiplex PCR. The repertoire holds 150,000 to 200,000 clones, roughly 60% seen once, with about 0.081% in the top ten. These TCRs are of unknown antigen specificity. The material sequenced was naive CD4+ T cells from blood. These receptors were collected from a man between 25 and 39 years old with type 1 diabetes.

This rearrangement joins TRBV7-6 to TRBJ2-7, with D possibly TRBD2 on 5 matching bases. The CDR3 extends over 13 amino acids. The V gene lost 2 bases and the J gene lost 6 bases, with 11 bases spanning the gap. The V gene's germline CDR1 is SGHVS and CDR2 FNYEAQ. Written as DNA, the CDR3 is TGTGCCAGCAGCTTATTTGACGGAGGCGAGCAGTACTTC. Its translation is CASSLFDGGEQYF.

The chain combines TRBV6-5 with TRBJ1-1; 7 bases match TRBD1. CDR1 is MNHEY and CDR2 is SVGAGI in the germline V gene. The CDR3 extends over 15 amino acids. Unmatched junction bases numbered 2, after V lost 0 bases and J lost 1 base. The CDR3 DNA is TGTGCCAGCAGTTACTCGAACAGGGGGAACACTGAAGCTTTCTTT. Translated: CASSYSNRGNTEAFF.

The chain uses TRBV4-1 and TRBJ2-6, with D possibly TRBD1 on 6 matching bases. Germline V gene data show CDR1 as MGHRA and CDR2 as YSYEKL. Trimming removed 3 bases from V and 2 bases from J, with 23 bases in between. The CDR3 runs to 20 residues. The CDR3: CASSQDIGGWSSPGANVLTF. The CDR3 DNA reads as TGCGCCAGCAGCCAGGATATTGGGGGCTGGTCATCGCCTGGGGCCAACGTCCTGACTTTC.

The CDR3 sequence: CASSPGIGGRETQYF. For the CDR3, the DNA is TGTGCCAGCAGCCCCGGCATCGGGGGGAGGGAGACCCAGTACTTC. V is TRBV9 and J is TRBJ2-5; TRBD2 matches 7 bases. This CDR3 contains 15 residues. Unmatched junction bases numbered 11, after V lost 4 bases and J lost 5 bases. CDR1 SGDLS and CDR2 YYNGEE come from the germline V gene.

The rearrangement links TRBV9 to TRBJ2-2; 7 bases agree with TRBD1. This CDR3 has 16 residues. Trimming removed 3 bases from V and 0 bases from J; junction bases left unmatched: 5. CDR1 SGDLS and CDR2 YYNGEE come from the germline V gene. As DNA, the CDR3 is TGTGCCAGCAGCGCGCCGGGACAGTCGAACACCGGGGAGCTGTTTTTT. Translated, it gives CASSAPGQSNTGELFF.

V is TRBV29-1 and J is TRBJ2-7; tentative D call: TRBD2 (5 bases). The V gene lost 4 bases and the J gene lost 2 bases, with 15 bases spanning the gap. In germline, CDR1 is SQVTM, CDR2 ANQGSEA. The length of the CDR3 is 14 residues. The CDR3 bases are TGCAGCGTTGGAGGGAGATCTTGGGCCTACGAGCAGTACTTC. Amino acids: CSVGGRSWAYEQYF.

The chain has TRBV7-9 and TRBJ2-7; D remains unclear. Germline assignment: CDR1 SEHNR and CDR2 FQNEAQ (reference sequence). The CDR3 contains 15 residues. The germline V and J ends were trimmed by 1 base and 0 bases, with 10 bases remaining between them. DNA for the CDR3: TGTGCCAGCAGCTTAGATCTACGCCCCTCCTACGAGCAGTACTTC. Its translation: CASSLDLRPSYEQYF.

The chain combines TRBV7-9 with TRBJ2-3; maybe TRBD1 (5 bases). Between the trimmed V and J ends, which lost 6 bases and 4 bases, there was a span of 20 bases. The CDR3 contains 16 residues. Germline V gives CDR1 SEHNR, CDR2 FQNEAQ (reference sequence). CDR3 amino acids: CASRRNPGTGPDTQYF. The CDR3 bases are TGTGCCAGCAGACGAAATCCTGGCACAGGACCAGATACGCAGTATTTT.

V and J are TRBV18 and TRBJ2-7; maybe TRBD1 (5 bases). This CDR3 has 15 residues. CDR1 KGHSH and CDR2 LQKENI come from the germline V gene. Trimming took 2 bases from V and 0 from J, leaving 11 bases between them. The CDR3 sequence is CASSPYQGNSYEQYF. The CDR3 nucleotides read TGTGCCAGCTCACCATATCAGGGTAACTCCTACGAGCAGTACTTC.

The chain is built from TRBV30 and TRBJ2-7; tentatively, D is TRBD1 or TRBD2 (5 bases each). Germline assignment: CDR1 GTSNPN and CDR2 SVGIG (reference sequence). The CDR3 loop spans 13 amino acids. V lost 3 bases and J lost 3, with 12 bases in between. The CDR3 loop is CAWSRGDLYEQYF. CDR3 in DNA: TGTGCCTGGAGCCGAGGGGACCTCTACGAGCAGTACTTC.

The chain carries TRBV29-1 and TRBJ2-7, with D possibly matching TRBD1 (5 bases). Germline CDR1 reads SQVTM; CDR2 reads ANQGSEA. V was shortened by 6 bases and J by 3 bases, with 18 bases between the two germline ends. CDR3 length: 14 residues. CDR3 in amino acids: CSVAKTQGNYEQYF. The CDR3, as DNA: TGCAGCGTCGCGAAGACTCAGGGTAACTACGAGCAGTACTTC.

This clone was picked up a small number of times. The rearrangement joins TRBV10-3 to TRBJ2-1; 9 bases match TRBD2. There are 17 residues in the CDR3. With V trimmed by 4 bases and J by 4 bases, 11 bases remained unmatched. Looked up from germline, CDR1 is ENHRY and CDR2 is SYGVKD. DNA for the CDR3: TGTGCCATCAGTGGAGGGGCTAGCGGGGACCATTACAATGAGCAGTTCTTC. It encodes CAISGGASGDHYNEQFF.

The genes are TRBV4-3 and TRBJ2-1; a possible D gene is TRBD2 (5 bases). Between the trimmed V and J ends, which lost 1 base and 10 bases, there was a span of 11 bases. This CDR3 comprises 13 residues. Per germline, CDR1 LGHNA and CDR2 YSLEER. The CDR3 DNA sequence: TGCGCCAGCAGCCAAGGCCGGGAACAGGAGCAGTTCTTC. Its translation is CASSQGREQEQFF.

The CDR3 spells CASSQAGDQPQHF. The CDR3 bases are TGCGCCAGCAGCCAAGCGGGCGATCAGCCCCAGCATTTT. The chain is built from TRBV4-1 and TRBJ1-5; D not resolved. Trimming cost V 1 base and J 5 bases, with 6 bases left between them. Per germline, CDR1 MGHRA and CDR2 YSYEKL. This CDR3 spans 13 amino acids.

The V and J genes are TRBV7-9 and TRBJ2-7; 10 bases are shared with TRBD2. This CDR3 comprises 15 residues. The trim removed 5 bases at V and 0 bases at J, leaving 4 bases unmatched. CDR1 is SEHNR and CDR2 is FQNEAQ in the germline V gene (reference sequence). This CDR3 reads CASSRLAGGSYEQYF. The CDR3 DNA is TGTGCCAGCAGCCGCTTAGCGGGGGGCTCCTACGAGCAGTACTTC.

This clone has just a few counts. J is TRBJ2-1 and V is TRBV5-6, with D unresolved. The CDR3 totals 11 residues. Germline V gene lookup returns CDR1 SGHDT and CDR2 YYEEEE. V lost 6 bases and J 10 bases, leaving 11 bases between the germline ends. CDR3 residues: CASILTQEQFF. The CDR3 DNA sequence: TGTGCCAGCATCCTAACACAAGAGCAGTTCTTC.